This record looks at one T cell receptor (beta chain) sequence and its context. This sample was included in a study of shared clonotypes between healthy human individuals. V trimming: 5 bases; J trimming: 0 bases; junction bases outside the gene matches: 6. Per germline, CDR1 SEHNR and CDR2 FQNEAQ (reference sequence). This CDR3 has 15 amino acids. Sequencing used immunoSEQ multiplex PCR; TCRdb keeps in-frame clones, though not all of them. The sample contains roughly 1,000,000 clones, about 84% of which appear only once. Sequenced material: memory CD4+ T cells from PBMCs. Stated subset: CD45RA-negative fraction. The clonotype was recovered from a man between 18 and 35 years old in good health. Some clones in this sample may be carry-over from other donors' samples. This rearrangement joins TRBV7-9 to TRBJ2-5; 7 bases line up with TRBD1. CDR3 region: CASSIGTAYQETQYF. As DNA, the CDR3 is TGTGCCAGCAGCATAGGGACAGCTTACCAAGAGACCCAGTACTTC.